What follows are 26 T cell receptor beta chains derived from one specimen sequenced in a study of cytomegalovirus exposure and HLA in healthy donors. Researchers ran the PCR with 60 Vbeta and 13 Jbeta primers. Assay: immunoSEQ multiplex PCR; the TCRdb copy retains only in-frame clones and omits some. The sample records about 98,000 clones, around 86% being singletons. Sequencing was carried out using PBMCs. The receptors derive from a female donor in good health and CMV-seropositive.

The chain recombines TRBV13 with TRBJ2-7; D gene ambiguous. Germline loops: CDR1 PRHDT, CDR2 FYEKMQ (reference sequence). With 4 bases removed from V and 3 bases from J, the gap between germline ends came to 10 bases. CDR3 size: 13 residues. CDR3 in amino acids: CASSSRGIYEQYF. CDR3 bases: TGTGCCAGCAGCTCTCGAGGAATCTACGAGCAGTACTTC.

The chain employs TRBV5-1 and TRBJ2-2; 11 bases agree with TRBD2. V gave up 1 base and J gave up 1 base; unmatched junction bases: 3. Germline CDR1 and CDR2: SGHRS and YFSETQ. This CDR3 has 17 residues. CDR3 sequence (DNA): TGCGCCAGCAGCTTGTGGGGACTAGCGGAGAACACCGGGGAGCTGTTTTTT. Protein product: CASSLWGLAENTGELFF.

The CDR3 here is CASSPFSTNEKLFF. The CDR3 region has the DNA TGTGCCAGCTCACCTTTCAGTACTAATGAAAAACTGTTTTTT. The rearrangement uses TRBV18 and TRBJ1-4; D unclear. The CDR3 is made up of 14 amino acids. V dropped 3 bases and J dropped 2 bases, with 7 bases sitting between them. Germline-derived CDR1 and CDR2 are KGHSH and LQKENI.

The CDR3 is CASSLDRGETQYF. CDR3 nucleotides: TGTGCCAGCAGCCTGGACAGAGGGGAGACCCAGTACTTC. The rearrangement links TRBV6-5 to TRBJ2-5, with a tentative D call TRBD1 (6 bases). The V end was cut by 6 bases, the J end by 5 bases, with 13 bases between. CDR3 length: 13 amino acids. In germline, CDR1 is MNHEY, CDR2 SVGAGI.

This clone was found once. J is TRBJ2-1 and V is TRBV5-8, with no clear D. Germline V lookup: CDR1 SGHTS, CDR2 YDEGEE. V shed 0 bases and J shed 6 bases, with 7 bases lying between them. The CDR3 runs to 13 residues. Here the CDR3 DNA reads TGTGCCAGCAGCTTGGATATAATCAATGAGCAGTTCTTC. The encoded protein is CASSLDIINEQFF.

The CDR3, as DNA: TGTGCCAGCAGCTTGGGGGACACTTTGAACACTGAAGCTTTCTTT. Its translation is CASSLGDTLNTEAFF. The chain employs TRBV5-8 and TRBJ1-1; a possible D gene is TRBD1 (6 bases). V lost 0 bases and J 0 bases, leaving 9 bases between the germline ends. The CDR3 length is 15 residues. CDR1 and CDR2 from the germline V gene are SGHTS and YDEGEE.

The chain joins TRBV5-1 to TRBJ2-1; D call uncertain. CDR1 is SGHRS and CDR2 is YFSETQ in the germline V gene. The CDR3 extends over 12 amino acids. Trimming cost V 0 bases and J 6 bases, with 4 bases left between them. Here the CDR3 DNA reads TGCGCCAGCAGCTTGGGAGTCAATGAGCAGTTCTTC. It yields the protein CASSLGVNEQFF.

The V gene is TRBV4-2, the J gene TRBJ1-5, with D hard to call. Trimming pared 2 bases from V and 0 bases from J, leaving 8 bases between. From germline, CDR1 is LGHNA and CDR2 YNFKEQ. The CDR3 spans 15 residues. Here the CDR3 reads CASSQTQNSNQPQHF. CDR3 DNA: TGTGCCAGCAGCCAAACACAGAATAGCAATCAGCCCCAGCATTTT.

V is TRBV7-2 and J is TRBJ1-2; D gene unclear. The CDR3 runs 14 residues. CDR1 is SGHTA, CDR2 FQGNSA, per germline. Trimming left V 3 bases short and J 3 bases short, with 11 bases between. For the CDR3, the DNA is TGTGCCAGCAGCTTGACCCTGGGAGACTATGGCTACACCTTC. Protein sequence: CASSLTLGDYGYTF.

This chain links TRBV7-9 with TRBJ2-1; D may be TRBD1 (6 bases). The CDR3 is made up of 14 amino acids. V was shortened by 9 bases and J by 2 bases, with 14 bases between the two germline ends. Germline CDR1 is SEHNR and CDR2 is FQNEAQ (reference sequence). CDR3 residues: CASSSQGTYNEQFF. The CDR3, as DNA: TGTGCCAGTTCGTCGCAGGGGACCTACAATGAGCAGTTCTTC.

This clone has just one count. V usage is TRBV6-1 and J usage is TRBJ2-7, with a weak D call TRBD1 (6 bases). Trimming stripped 4 bases from V and 0 bases from J, with 10 bases between. Germline values: CDR1 MNHNS, CDR2 SASEGT. The CDR3 runs 14 residues. CDR3 sequence: CASSVNRDSYEQYF. The CDR3, as DNA: TGTGCCAGCAGTGTAAACAGGGACTCCTACGAGCAGTACTTC.

The chain uses TRBV28 and TRBJ1-2, with unresolved D. Germline CDR1 is MDHEN and CDR2 is SYDVKM. V was shortened by 3 bases and J by 1 base, with 9 bases between the two germline ends. The CDR3 spans 14 residues. The CDR3: CASSLGRFNYGYTF. The CDR3 DNA reads as TGTGCCAGCAGTTTGGGCAGGTTTAACTATGGCTACACCTTC.

The chain joins TRBV6-4 to TRBJ2-1, with 7 nucleotides matching TRBD1. The germline CDR1 and CDR2 sequences are MRHNA and SNTAGT. The CDR3 length is 15 residues. V lost 10 bases and J lost 0; bases outside the gene matches: 9. The CDR3 DNA follows: TGTGCCACTTCCCAAGGGGGCAGCTCCTACAATGAGCAGTTCTTC. Translating gives CATSQGGSSYNEQFF.

This chain connects TRBV9 to TRBJ2-7; D may be TRBD2 (7 bases). Germline V gene lookup returns CDR1 SGDLS and CDR2 YYNGEE. The CDR3 has 14 residues. V lost 3 bases to trimming and J lost 2 bases, with 12 bases between them. This CDR3 is CASSGGGGTYEQYF. The CDR3 bases are TGTGCCAGCAGCGGAGGGGGGGGGACCTACGAGCAGTACTTC.

The chain carries TRBV5-1 and TRBJ1-2; 10 nucleotides line up with TRBD1. In germline, CDR1 is SGHRS, CDR2 YFSETQ. The CDR3 is made up of 14 amino acids. The junction had 2 bases not matched to a gene; V was cut back by 3 bases and J by 3 bases. In nucleotides, the CDR3 is TGCGCCAGCAGCTCCGGGACAGGGGACTATGGCTACACCTTC. It codes for CASSSGTGDYGYTF.

Of note for this clone: Relative to the germline gene, one junction end is altered; a read error may explain this. The J gene is TRBJ1-6, the V gene TRBV14; TRBD1 is a possible D gene (5 bases). The CDR3 consists of 15 residues. The V gene's germline CDR1 is SGHDN and CDR2 FVKESK. CDR3 sequence reads: CSSRGMGGTNSPLHF. In DNA, the CDR3 is TGTTCCAGCAGAGGTATGGGGGGGACTAATTCACCCCTCCACTTT.

The CDR3 spells CASKGAGGYGYTF. The CDR3 DNA reads TGTGCCAGCAAAGGGGCAGGGGGCTATGGCTACACCTTC. The rearrangement joins TRBV28 to TRBJ1-2; 7 bases line up with TRBD1. The ends lost 7 bases at V and 4 bases at J; junction bases unmatched: 6. Germline V gives CDR1 MDHEN, CDR2 SYDVKM. The CDR3 has 13 residues.

This rearrangement joins TRBV14 to TRBJ1-1; tentative D call: TRBD1 (6 bases). This CDR3 region has 17 residues. V was shortened by 4 bases and J by 3 bases, with 21 bases between the two germline ends. Germline loops: CDR1 SGHDN, CDR2 FVKESK. The CDR3 DNA sequence: TGTGCCAGCAGCCTTCAGGGGCAAGGGGTGATCGACACTGAAGCTTTCTTT. The encoded protein is CASSLQGQGVIDTEAFF.

The V gene is TRBV7-6, the J gene TRBJ2-3; 9 nucleotides match TRBD1. Germline trimming cut 5 bases from V and 6 bases from J; bases unmatched to any gene: 12. The CDR3 is made up of 16 amino acids. CDR1 and CDR2 from the germline V gene are SGHVS and FNYEAQ. CDR3 protein: CASSLPGGQGADTQYF. Here the CDR3 DNA reads TGTGCCAGCAGCCTCCCAGGGGGACAGGGAGCCGATACGCAGTATTTT.

This clone was found a few times. V gene TRBV27 combines with J gene TRBJ1-2; tentatively, D is TRBD1 (6 bases). V gave up 0 bases and J gave up 4 bases, with 12 bases separating them. Per germline, CDR1 MNHEY and CDR2 SMNVEV (reference sequence). This CDR3 has 15 amino acids. CDR3 bases: TGTGCCAGCAGTTTATCCCCCGGGGGGCTCTATGGCTACACCTTC. Translating it yields CASSLSPGGLYGYTF.

This rearrangement joins TRBV30 to TRBJ1-1, with D tentatively TRBD1 (6 bases). The CDR3 covers 15 residues. V was trimmed by 2 bases and J by 1 base, leaving 14 bases between them. CDR1 and CDR2 (germline): GTSNPN, SVGIG (reference sequence). The CDR3 loop is CAWSTRTDENTEAFF. Written as DNA, the CDR3 is TGTGCCTGGAGTACCCGGACAGACGAGAACACTGAAGCTTTCTTT.

About this clone itself: Other DNA sequences within the sample encode an identical CDR3. The CDR3 region has the DNA TGTGCCAGTAGTATCCGACAGGGACTGGGTAGCAATCAGCCCCAGCATTTT. Translated: CASSIRQGLGSNQPQHF. This chain connects TRBV19 to TRBJ1-5, with 7 bases identical to TRBD1. J gave up 0 bases and V 3 bases, and 8 bases lay outside the gene matches. This CDR3 region has 17 residues. CDR1 LNHDA and CDR2 SQIVND come from the germline V gene (reference sequence).

The genes are TRBV7-2 and TRBJ1-1, with unresolved D. Deletions cut 5 bases from V and 4 bases from J, with 5 bases between. This CDR3 comprises 11 residues. Per germline, CDR1 SGHTA and CDR2 FQGNSA. CDR3 sequence reads: CASSLITEAFF. CDR3 in DNA: TGTGCCAGCAGCCTTATCACTGAAGCTTTCTTT.

This chain uses TRBV9 with TRBJ1-6; D not certain. Germline V lookup: CDR1 SGDLS, CDR2 YYNGEE. Trimming took off 0 bases at V and 1 base at J, with 8 bases between the two ends. This CDR3 has 16 amino acids. CDR3: CASSVDAGSYNSPLHF. The CDR3 region has the DNA TGTGCCAGCAGCGTAGATGCGGGTTCCTATAATTCACCCCTCCACTTT. Looking up the rest from reference TRBV9 and TRBJ1-6 gives the full variable domain: DSGVTQTPKHLITATGQRVTLRCSPRSGDLSVYWYQQSLDQGLQFLIQYYNGEERAKGNILERFSAQQFPDLHSELNLSSLELGDSALYFCASSVDAGSYNSPLHFGNGTRLTVT.

The chain is built from TRBV7-2 and TRBJ1-1; D not certain. Germline loops: CDR1 SGHTA, CDR2 FQGNSA. The CDR3 loop spans 13 amino acids. Trimming removed 7 bases from V and 2 bases from J, with 11 bases in between. DNA of the CDR3: TGTGCCAGCACCGCTTGGCAAAACACTGAAGCTTTCTTT. This codes for CASTAWQNTEAFF.

V usage is TRBV27 and J usage is TRBJ2-6, with 8 bases aligning to TRBD1. CDR1 is MNHEY and CDR2 is SMNVEV in the germline V gene (reference sequence). V lost 5 bases and J lost 4; bases outside the gene matches: 13. This CDR3 is 18 amino acids long. CDR3 DNA: TGTGCCAGCAGTGAAACCGGGACAGGTAGCGCCGGGGCCAACGTCCTGACTTTC. This sequence encodes CASSETGTGSAGANVLTF.